The 27 T cell receptor beta chains below come from one sample, sequenced in a study of T cells in Graves' hyperthyroidism and ophthalmopathy. Using RNA transcripts as the source, TCR beta CDR3 regions were amplified. The HTBI primer set drove a first-round RT-PCR of the TCR CDR3. TCRdb redid the calling of the multiplex PCR reads with MiXCR, one entry per CDR3 protein. The sample lists about half a million distinct CDR3 sequences; around 24% were seen once. Sequenced material: blood. These receptors originate from a woman aged 25 to 39 with Graves' ophthalmopathy.

This clonotype was detected many times. The rearrangement joins TRBV9 to TRBJ1-5; 7 nucleotides match TRBD1. The length of the CDR3 is 15 residues. The V gene end was trimmed by 4 bases and the J gene end by 1 base; junction bases not matched to a gene: 5. Germline V gives CDR1 SGDLS, CDR2 YYNGEE. The CDR3 here is CASSQGGGSNQPQHF. CDR3 coding DNA: TGTGCCAGCAGCCAGGGGGGGGGGAGCAATCAGCCCCAGCATTTT.

The CDR3 loop is CASSYSEQERSYEQYF. The CDR3 DNA reads TGTGCCAGCAGTTACTCGGAACAGGAGAGGTCCTACGAGCAGTACTTC. The chain links TRBV6-5 to TRBJ2-7; a weak D match, TRBD1 (5 bases). Looked up from germline, CDR1 is MNHEY and CDR2 is SVGAGI. V was shortened by 0 bases and J by 1 base, with 13 bases between the two germline ends. The CDR3 sequence is 16 residues long.

In this sample, this clonotype turned up many times. This chain connects TRBV29-1 to TRBJ2-7; D unclear. This CDR3 region has 13 residues. CDR1 is SQVTM and CDR2 is ANQGSEA in the germline V gene. V lost 4 bases and J lost 6, with 16 bases in between. The chain's CDR3 is CSVGVIGDGEQYF. The CDR3 DNA reads as TGCAGCGTTGGGGTAATCGGTGATGGCGAGCAGTACTTC.

A few counts support this clonotype. This chain connects TRBV5-1 to TRBJ2-6; the D gene is possibly TRBD1 (6 bases). CDR1 is SGHRS, CDR2 YFSETQ, per germline. The CDR3 is 16 amino acids. V lost 4 bases and J lost 0, with 11 bases in between. CDR3 in amino acids: CASSPRDNSGANVLTF. CDR3 sequence (DNA): TGCGCCAGCAGCCCTCGGGACAACTCTGGGGCCAACGTCCTGACTTTC.

In this sample, this clonotype turned up many times. V gene TRBV27 combines with J gene TRBJ1-2; the match to TRBD1 covers 8 bases. The junction had 7 bases not matched to a gene; V was cut back by 5 bases and J by 2 bases. Per the germline V gene, CDR1 is MNHEY and CDR2 is SMNVEV (reference sequence). The CDR3 loop spans 15 amino acids. In DNA, the CDR3 is TGTGCCAGCAGTGAACGGACAGGGCCCAACTATGGCTACACCTTC. Translated: CASSERTGPNYGYTF.

In its sample, this clonotype was seen many times. This rearrangement joins TRBV20-1 to TRBJ1-1, with a possible D match to TRBD1 (5 bases). Trimming stripped 5 bases from V and 3 bases from J, with 13 bases between. Germline assignment: CDR1 DFQATT and CDR2 SNEGSKA (reference sequence). The CDR3 covers 13 residues. Here the CDR3 reads CSAGAGRDTEAFF. CDR3 coding DNA: TGCAGTGCTGGTGCAGGGAGGGACACTGAAGCTTTCTTT.

This clonotype was observed many times. The rearrangement uses TRBV12-3 or TRBV12-4 and TRBJ2-7, with 8 bases matching TRBD2. This CDR3 is 17 amino acids long. With 6 bases clipped from V and 2 bases from J, the junction kept 15 bases outside the gene matches. CDR3: CASSLTRGGLGPYEQYF. The CDR3 nucleotides read TGTGCCAGCAGCCTAACCCGGGGGGGCCTGGGGCCCTACGAGCAGTACTTC.

Note on this clonotype: With a much larger clone just one base away, this may be a read error. The rearrangement links TRBV5-1 to TRBJ1-1; TRBD1 is a possible D gene (5 bases). The germline CDR1 and CDR2 sequences are SGHRS and YFSETQ. This CDR3 contains 12 residues. V gave up 4 bases and J gave up 6 bases, with 10 bases separating them. The CDR3 nucleotides are TGCGCCAGCAGCAGGTCGGGGGCTGAAGCTTTCTTT. Translation: CASSRSGAEAFF. Looking up the rest from reference TRBV5-1 and TRBJ1-1 gives the full variable domain: KAGVTQTPRYLIKTRGQQVTLSCSPISGHRSVSWYQQTPGQGLQFLFEYFSETQRNKGNFPGRFSGRQFSNSRSEMNVSTLELGDSALYLCASSRSGAEAFFGQGTRLTVV.

Note on this clonotype: Lacking the conserved final phenylalanine or tryptophan, this CDR3 likely reflects a read error. The chain is built from TRBV20-1 and TRBJ1-2, with D possibly being TRBD1 (6 bases). The CDR3 sequence is 14 residues long. Looked up from germline, CDR1 is DFQATT and CDR2 is SNEGSKA (reference sequence). The V and J ends lost 1 base and 3 bases respectively, with 12 bases between them. The CDR3 protein is CSARVGGRDYGYTY. The CDR3 bases are TGCAGTGCTAGAGTTGGGGGGCGCGACTATGGCTACACCTAC.

This clonotype was seen ten or more times. V gene TRBV4-1 combines with J gene TRBJ2-2; 7 bases match TRBD2. The CDR3 spans 16 residues. The ends lost 2 bases at V and 5 bases at J; junction bases unmatched: 8. Germline lookup yields CDR1 MGHRA and CDR2 YSYEKL. DNA for the CDR3: TGCGCCAGCAGCCAATACCTGCGGGGGACGACCGGGGAGCTGTTTTTT. It specifies CASSQYLRGTTGELFF.

This clonotype was counted ten times or more. The CDR3 carries no conserved terminal phenylalanine or tryptophan, so it likely arises from a read error. The rearrangement uses TRBV6-5 and TRBJ1-1; D is undetermined. In germline, CDR1 is MNHEY, CDR2 SVGAGI. The CDR3 length is 14 residues. V was shortened by 0 bases and J by 4 bases, with 9 bases between the two germline ends. The CDR3 bases are TGTGCCAGCAGTTACTCGGATGATGGCACTGAAGCTTTCCTT. Translating gives CASSYSDDGTEAFL.

This clonotype appeared a few times. This chain links TRBV27 with TRBJ1-2; D unresolved. CDR3 length: 14 residues. The V gene lost 5 bases and the J gene lost 6 bases, with 16 bases spanning the gap. Germline loops: CDR1 MNHEY, CDR2 SMNVEV (reference sequence). The CDR3 loop reads CASSPSPAVDGYTF. CDR3 bases: TGTGCCAGCAGTCCCAGCCCTGCGGTTGATGGCTACACCTTC.

This chain connects TRBV6-1 to TRBJ2-7, with D perhaps TRBD2 (6 bases). CDR1 and CDR2 from the germline V gene are MNHNS and SASEGT. V was cut by 5 bases and J by 3 bases, with 14 bases left in between. The length of the CDR3 is 14 residues. CDR3 DNA sequence: TGTGCCAGCAGTACCTCCGGGGGATACTACGAGCAGTACTTC. Protein product: CASSTSGGYYEQYF.

This clonotype was counted many times. The CDR3: CASSQERYGNSPLHF. The DNA of the CDR3 is TGTGCCAGCAGCCAAGAAAGGTACGGAAATTCACCCCTCCACTTT. This chain joins TRBV4-2 and TRBJ1-6; D remains ambiguous. This CDR3 is built from 15 residues. Trimming stripped 0 bases from V and 7 bases from J, with 10 bases between. The germline gives CDR1 LGHNA, CDR2 YNFKEQ.

This clonotype was detected many times. Here the CDR3 reads CASSHWGDKNYGYTF. The CDR3 bases are TGTGCCAGCAGTCATTGGGGGGACAAAAACTATGGCTACACCTTC. The chain couples TRBV25-1 to TRBJ1-2; D is possibly TRBD1 (6 bases). Germline V gives CDR1 MGHDK, CDR2 SYGVNS. V lost 5 bases and J 2 bases, leaving 15 bases between the germline ends. There are 15 residues in the CDR3.

This clonotype was recorded once. The J gene is TRBJ2-7, the V gene TRBV10-3; no reliable D call. Germline CDR1 is ENHRY and CDR2 is SYGVKD. Trimming removed 2 bases from V and 3 bases from J, with 14 bases in between. This CDR3 comprises 15 residues. The CDR3 is CAISEGTRLIYEQYF. CDR3 DNA sequence: TGTGCCATCAGTGAGGGTACTCGCCTAATCTACGAGCAGTACTTC.

This clonotype was seen at least ten times. J is TRBJ2-7 and V is TRBV7-2; 10 bases are shared with TRBD1. The germline gives CDR1 SGHTA, CDR2 FQGNSA. The CDR3 contains 15 residues. J lost 6 bases, V lost 1 base, and 6 bases had no gene match. The DNA of the CDR3 is TGTGCCAGCAGCTTAGTCGGGACAGGGGAAGCCGAGCAGTACTTC. It specifies CASSLVGTGEAEQYF.

The chain recombines TRBV5-8 with TRBJ1-6; D may be TRBD1 (5 bases). Trimming stripped 3 bases from V and 7 bases from J, with 11 bases between. The CDR3 totals 14 residues. Germline-derived CDR1 and CDR2 are SGHTS and YDEGEE. For the CDR3, the DNA is TGTGCCAGCAGCTCGGGACGGATGAATTCACCCCTCCACTTT. Its translation: CASSSGRMNSPLHF. Looking up the rest from reference TRBV5-8 and TRBJ1-6 gives the full variable domain: EAGVTQSPTHLIKTRGQQATLRCSPISGHTSVYWYQQALGLGLQFLLWYDEGEERNRGNFPPRFSGRQFPNYSSELNVNALELEDSALYLCASSSGRMNSPLHFGNGTRLTVT.

The rearrangement joins TRBV18 to TRBJ1-1; D gene unclear. V was shortened by 4 bases and J by 8 bases, with 2 bases between the two germline ends. The germline CDR1 and CDR2 sequences are KGHSH and LQKENI. This CDR3 spans 9 amino acids. Here the CDR3 DNA reads TGTGCCAGCTCACACGAAGCTTTCTTT. Translated: CASSHEAFF.

The chain links TRBV12-3 or TRBV12-4 to TRBJ1-2; TRBD1 agrees at 8 bases. There are 18 residues in the CDR3. Germline trimming cut 6 bases from V and 0 bases from J; bases unmatched to any gene: 15. CDR3 sequence reads: CASRYQGAGAHSNYGYTF. The CDR3 DNA reads TGTGCCAGCAGATATCAGGGGGCGGGGGCCCACTCTAACTATGGCTACACCTTC.

This clonotype occurred many times. The V call is TRBV3-1, the J call TRBJ2-7; the D gene is possibly TRBD1 (6 bases). The CDR3 length is 14 residues. Germline lookup yields CDR1 LGHDT and CDR2 YNNKEL (reference sequence). V was clipped by 3 bases and J by 1 base, with 10 bases between them. The CDR3 protein is CASSHRQVSYEQYF. CDR3 sequence (DNA): TGTGCCAGCAGCCACCGACAGGTTTCCTACGAGCAGTACTTC.

This clonotype was counted at least ten times. This chain joins TRBV24-1 and TRBJ2-5; a weak D match, TRBD1 (5 bases). Germline V gene sequence: CDR1 KGHDR, CDR2 SFDVKD. V was clipped by 3 bases and J by 4 bases, with 14 bases between them. This CDR3 region has 15 residues. CDR3 residues: CATSDLRGPGETQYF. The CDR3 DNA follows: TGTGCCACCAGTGATCTAAGGGGCCCGGGAGAGACCCAGTACTTC.

The chain recombines TRBV18 with TRBJ2-7; D ambiguous. Germline loops: CDR1 KGHSH, CDR2 LQKENI. The CDR3 runs 15 residues. V dropped 3 bases and J dropped 4 bases, with 16 bases sitting between them. The CDR3 region has the DNA TGTGCCAGCTCACCCCAGTCGGGTTTAGGGTACGAGCAGTACTTC. Protein product: CASSPQSGLGYEQYF.

The chain uses TRBV20-1 and TRBJ2-2; no clear D. The CDR3 has 17 amino acids. V was shortened by 2 bases and J by 2 bases, with 18 bases between the two germline ends. Germline-derived CDR1 and CDR2 are DFQATT and SNEGSKA (reference sequence). CDR3 coding DNA: TGCAGTGCTAGACTACCACGGTCGGGCAGTAACACCGGGGAGCTGTTTTTT. Protein sequence: CSARLPRSGSNTGELFF.

V usage is TRBV6-2 or TRBV6-3 and J usage is TRBJ1-5, with D hard to call. In germline, CDR1 is MNHEY, CDR2 SVGEGT. The ends were cut back, 5 bases at V and 9 bases at J, with 17 bases in the middle. This CDR3 spans 14 amino acids. The CDR3 is CASSRAGNQPPQHF. The CDR3 DNA sequence: TGTGCCAGCAGTCGAGCCGGGAATCAGCCGCCCCAGCATTTT.

In this sample, this clonotype turned up many times. The chain joins TRBV20-1 to TRBJ2-7; 7 bases map to TRBD2. Germline values: CDR1 DFQATT, CDR2 SNEGSKA (reference sequence). J was trimmed by 1 base and V by 5 bases; bases with no gene match: 11. There are 15 residues in the CDR3. CDR3 region: CSARDYPSGSYEQYF. CDR3 sequence (DNA): TGCAGTGCTCGGGACTACCCCTCAGGTTCCTACGAGCAGTACTTC.

As regards this clonotype: The junction departs from germline at one end; a sequencing error may be responsible. The rearrangement links TRBV3-1 to TRBJ2-5; D remains ambiguous. Germline values: CDR1 LGHDT, CDR2 YNNKEL (reference sequence). The CDR3 contains 11 residues. In DNA, the CDR3 is TGTGCCACCAGCCTCCAAGGGACCCAGTACTTC. Protein product: CATSLQGTQYF.